The T cell receptor (beta chain) under discussion was sequenced for a study of patients and donors after allogeneic stem cell transplantation. TCRdb reprocessed the RT-PCR reads via MiXCR and lists one record per CDR3 protein. The sample yields some 960,000 distinct CDR3 sequences, roughly 18% seen once. Germline loops: CDR1 SGHRS, CDR2 YFSETQ. CDR3 size: 19 residues. Trimming stripped 0 bases from V and 1 base from J, with 19 bases between. Material for sequencing was blood, either unsorted or a sorted T cell fraction (not recorded which). The chain employs TRBV5-1 and TRBJ2-2; perhaps TRBD2 as D (6 bases). This TCR was sampled from a human donor who was either an allogeneic HSCT recipient or a stem cell or donor lymphocyte infusion donor (not recorded which). It is not recorded whose cells these are; they may come from a transplant donor. This chain's CDR3 is CASSLVLSGLTRNTGELFF. CDR3 DNA: TGCGCCAGCAGCTTGGTCCTCAGCGGGCTAACCAGGAACACCGGGGAGCTGTTTTTT.